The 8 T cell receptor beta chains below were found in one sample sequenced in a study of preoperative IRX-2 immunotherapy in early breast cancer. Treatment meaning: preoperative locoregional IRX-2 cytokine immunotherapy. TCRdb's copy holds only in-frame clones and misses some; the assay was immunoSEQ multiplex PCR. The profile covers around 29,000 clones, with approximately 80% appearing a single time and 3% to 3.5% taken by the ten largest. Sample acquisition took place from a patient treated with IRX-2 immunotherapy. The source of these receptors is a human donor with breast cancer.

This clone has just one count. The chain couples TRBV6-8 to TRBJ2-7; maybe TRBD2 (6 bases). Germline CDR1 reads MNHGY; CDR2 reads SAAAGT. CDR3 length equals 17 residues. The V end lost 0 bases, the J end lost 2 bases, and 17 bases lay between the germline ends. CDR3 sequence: CASSYSYRETRPYEQYF. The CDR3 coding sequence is TGTGCCAGCAGTTACTCCTATCGGGAGACACGCCCCTACGAGCAGTACTTC.

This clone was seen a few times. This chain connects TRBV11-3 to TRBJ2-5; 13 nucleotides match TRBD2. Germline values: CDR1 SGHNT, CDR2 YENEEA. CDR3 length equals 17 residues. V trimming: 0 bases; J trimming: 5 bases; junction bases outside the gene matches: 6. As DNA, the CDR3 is TGTGCCAGCAGCTTAGATGGACTAGCGGGGGAGAGGGAGACCCAGTACTTC. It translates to CASSLDGLAGERETQYF. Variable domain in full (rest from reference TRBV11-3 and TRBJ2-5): EAGVVQSPRYKIIEKKQPVAFWCNPISGHNTLYWYLQNLGQGPELLIRYENEEAVDDSQLPKDRFSAERLKGVDSTLKIQPAELGDSAVYLCASSLDGLAGERETQYFGPGTRLLVL.

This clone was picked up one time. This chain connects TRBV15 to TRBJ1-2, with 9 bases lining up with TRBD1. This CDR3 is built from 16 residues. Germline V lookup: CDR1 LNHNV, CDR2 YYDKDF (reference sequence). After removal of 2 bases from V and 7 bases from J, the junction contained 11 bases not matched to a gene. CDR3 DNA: TGTGCCACCAGCAGAAGAGCCGGGACAGGGTACGGTGGCTACACCTTC. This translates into CATSRRAGTGYGGYTF. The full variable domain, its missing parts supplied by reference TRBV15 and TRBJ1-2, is DAMVIQNPRYQVTQFGKPVTLSCSQTLNHNVMYWYQQKSSQAPKLLFHYYDKDFNNEADTPDNFQSRRPNTSFCFLDIRSPGLGDTAMYLCATSRRAGTGYGGYTFGSGTRLTVV.

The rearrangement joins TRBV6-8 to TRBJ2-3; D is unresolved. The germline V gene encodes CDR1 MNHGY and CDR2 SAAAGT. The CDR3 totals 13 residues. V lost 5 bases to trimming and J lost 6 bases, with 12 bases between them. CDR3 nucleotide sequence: TGTGCCAGCAGTCCCTTTATAGTCGATACGCAGTATTTT. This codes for CASSPFIVDTQYF.

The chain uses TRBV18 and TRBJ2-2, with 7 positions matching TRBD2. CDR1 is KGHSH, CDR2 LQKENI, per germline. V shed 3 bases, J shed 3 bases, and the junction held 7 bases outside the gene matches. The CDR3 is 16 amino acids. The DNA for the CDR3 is TGTGCCAGCTCACCTGCCGGGAGGTATCACACCGGGGAGCTGTTTTTT. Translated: CASSPAGRYHTGELFF.

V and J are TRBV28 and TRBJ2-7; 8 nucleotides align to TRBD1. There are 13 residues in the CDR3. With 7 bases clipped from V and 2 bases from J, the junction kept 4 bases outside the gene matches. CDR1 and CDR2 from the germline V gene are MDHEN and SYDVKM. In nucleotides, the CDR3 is TGTGCCAGCACCCGACAGGGGACCTACGAGCAGTACTTC. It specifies CASTRQGTYEQYF.

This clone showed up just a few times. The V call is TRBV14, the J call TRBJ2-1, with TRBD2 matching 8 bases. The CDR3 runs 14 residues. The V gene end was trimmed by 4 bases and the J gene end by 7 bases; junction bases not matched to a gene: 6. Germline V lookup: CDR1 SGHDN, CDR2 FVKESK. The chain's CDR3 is CASSRIAGRNEQFF. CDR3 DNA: TGTGCCAGCAGCCGAATAGCGGGGAGAAATGAGCAGTTCTTC.

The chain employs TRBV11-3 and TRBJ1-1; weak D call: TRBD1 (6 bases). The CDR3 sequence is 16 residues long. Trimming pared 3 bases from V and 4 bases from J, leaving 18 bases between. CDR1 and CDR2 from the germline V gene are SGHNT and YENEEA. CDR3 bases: TGTGCCAGCAGCTTGGGGGCCAGGGCACCGATCACTGAAGCTTTCTTT. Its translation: CASSLGARAPITEAFF.